The present T cell receptor (beta chain) was sequenced within a study of blood T cell repertoires in COVID-19. As for the study in general: Material from acute and convalescent COVID-19 was sourced from the United States, Italy and Spain. The analysed material was cDNA or gDNA that came from T cells, B-cell-depleted T cells, or PBMCs.

CDR3 size: 18 residues. V was pared by 4 bases and J by 1 base, with 20 bases between. The germline V gene has CDR1 MNHNS and CDR2 SASEGT. The authors' processing: The assay estimated nucleated cells by amplifying reference gene primers. This table comes from immunoSEQ multiplex PCR, and its TCRdb copy is limited to in-frame clones, with some not included. That table gives V, J and clone size, and the DNA gave D and trimming. The table includes some 46,000 clones, about 83% detected once. The sequence was obtained from an elderly woman with acute or convalescent COVID-19. This chain joins TRBV6-1 and TRBJ1-5; D call uncertain. The material sequenced was peripheral blood. The DNA of the CDR3 is TGTGCCAGCAGTGTTGTGTGGGCAGCCCGAATGAGCAATCAGCCCCAGCATTTT. As protein: CASSVVWAARMSNQPQHF.